This T cell receptor beta chain is from a study of blood T cell repertoires in COVID-19. Only in-frame clones appear in the TCRdb table, and some are missing; sequencing was by immunoSEQ multiplex PCR. Of 340,000 or so clones in the sample, around four fifths were seen once. Trimming removed 8 bases from V and 6 bases from J; junction bases left unmatched: 6. CDR1 MNHEY and CDR2 SVGAGI come from the germline V gene. The CDR3 consists of 13 residues. This TCR derives from a man in his thirties or forties with active or convalescent COVID-19. Sequenced: peripheral blood. This chain joins TRBV6-5 and TRBJ2-1; 8 nucleotides agree with TRBD1. The CDR3 spells CASSDRGGNEQFF. For the CDR3, the DNA is TGTGCCAGCTCTGACAGGGGTGGCAATGAGCAGTTCTTC.